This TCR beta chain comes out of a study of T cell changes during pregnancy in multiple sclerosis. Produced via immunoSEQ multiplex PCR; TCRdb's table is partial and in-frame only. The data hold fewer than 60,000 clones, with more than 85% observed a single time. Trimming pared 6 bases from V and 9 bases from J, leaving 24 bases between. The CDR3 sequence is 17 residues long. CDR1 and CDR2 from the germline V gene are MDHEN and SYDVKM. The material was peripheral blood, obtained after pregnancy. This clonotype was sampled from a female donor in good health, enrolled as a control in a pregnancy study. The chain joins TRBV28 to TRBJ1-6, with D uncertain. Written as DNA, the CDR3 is TGTGCCAGCAGAACTCCTACGAACGGGGTCTCAGGTTCACCCCTCCACTTT. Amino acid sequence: CASRTPTNGVSGSPLHF.